These T cell receptor beta chains were read from a single sample in a study of cytomegalovirus exposure and HLA in healthy donors. Sequencing was performed with immunoSEQ multiplex PCR; in TCRdb, only in-frame clones are kept and a portion is missing. This repertoire shows about 140,000 clones, approximately 76% found once; its top ten account for 1.5% to 2%. The sequenced sample was PBMCs. These receptors were obtained from a man aged 35-49 years in good health and CMV-seronegative. The CDR3 runs from the conserved cysteine through the conserved F or W. Fields, in order: D gene, clone size, V gene, J gene, CDR3 protein, CDR3 DNA. D genes are given only for firm matches. Expanded clones get a size class; other rows say once, few or many, or leave the size out.

d_gene: -; abundance: -; v_gene: TRBV7-8; j_gene: TRBJ1-5; CDR3aa: CASSLGGGGPVNQPQHF; CDR3nt: TGTGCCAGCAGCTTAGGAGGAGGCGGACCGGTCAATCAGCCCCAGCATTTT
d_gene: TRBD1; abundance: -; v_gene: TRBV7-9; j_gene: TRBJ1-4; CDR3aa: CASSSTDRENEKLFF; CDR3nt: TGTGCCAGCAGCTCAACCGACAGGGAAAACGAAAAACTGTTTTTT
d_gene: -; abundance: -; v_gene: TRBV15; j_gene: TRBJ2-7; CDR3aa: CATSRDPSGQATSYEQYF; CDR3nt: TGTGCCACCAGCAGAGATCCCTCTGGCCAGGCAACATCCTACGAGCAGTACTTC
d_gene: TRBD1; abundance: -; v_gene: TRBV4-1; j_gene: TRBJ2-7; CDR3aa: CASSPGGYEQYF; CDR3nt: TGCGCCAGCAGCCCAGGGGGCTACGAGCAGTACTTC
d_gene: -; abundance: -; v_gene: TRBV29-1; j_gene: TRBJ1-4; CDR3aa: CSAQGLGEKLFF; CDR3nt: TGCAGCGCACAGGGCCTCGGTGAAAAACTGTTTTTT
d_gene: -; abundance: -; v_gene: TRBV7-9; j_gene: TRBJ2-3; CDR3aa: CASSSTSHTQYF; CDR3nt: TGTGCCAGCAGCTCAACTTCCCATACGCAGTATTTT
d_gene: -; abundance: -; v_gene: TRBV19; j_gene: TRBJ2-7; CDR3aa: CASSFSYEQYF; CDR3nt: TGTGCCAGCTCCTTCTCCTACGAGCAGTACTTC
d_gene: -; abundance: few; v_gene: TRBV7-7; j_gene: TRBJ2-2; CDR3aa: CASSAGGHTGELFF; CDR3nt: TGTGCCAGCAGCGCAGGGGGGCACACCGGGGAGCTGTTTTTT
d_gene: -; abundance: once; v_gene: TRBV11-2; j_gene: TRBJ1-2; CDR3aa: CASSLEIHREWAF; CDR3nt: TGTGCCAGCAGCTTAGAAATTCACAGGGAATGGGCCTTC
d_gene: TRBD1; abundance: -; v_gene: TRBV4-3; j_gene: TRBJ2-2; CDR3aa: CASSQDQGAATGELFF; CDR3nt: TGCGCCAGCAGCCAAGATCAGGGGGCAGCAACCGGGGAGCTGTTTTTT
d_gene: TRBD2; abundance: -; v_gene: TRBV7-2; j_gene: TRBJ2-1; CDR3aa: CASSPRTSGGDNEQFF; CDR3nt: TGTGCCAGCAGCCCGCGGACTAGCGGGGGCGACAATGAGCAGTTCTTC
d_gene: -; abundance: -; v_gene: TRBV5-1; j_gene: TRBJ2-1; CDR3aa: CASSLGGAGLHEQFF; CDR3nt: TGCGCCAGCAGCTTGGGTGGGGCCGGGCTCCATGAGCAGTTCTTC
d_gene: TRBD2; abundance: -; v_gene: TRBV9; j_gene: TRBJ2-1; CDR3aa: CASSTSGAVHNEQFF; CDR3nt: TGTGCCAGCAGCACAAGCGGGGCGGTTCACAATGAGCAGTTCTTC
d_gene: -; abundance: -; v_gene: TRBV6-6; j_gene: TRBJ2-2; CDR3aa: CASSYSELKNTGELFF; CDR3nt: TGTGCCAGCAGTTACTCGGAGCTAAAGAACACCGGGGAGCTGTTTTTT
d_gene: -; abundance: -; v_gene: TRBV5-1; j_gene: TRBJ1-4; CDR3aa: CASSSARWGATNEKLFF; CDR3nt: TGCGCCAGCAGCTCCGCCCGTTGGGGGGCAACTAATGAAAAACTGTTTTTT
d_gene: TRBD2; abundance: once; v_gene: TRBV19; j_gene: TRBJ2-7; CDR3aa: CASKASSGLYEQYF; CDR3nt: TGTGCCAGTAAAGCCTCTAGCGGCCTCTACGAGCAGTACTTC